One sample yielded the 2 T cell receptor beta chains listed below, sequenced in a study of early T cells in non-severe SARS-CoV-2 infection. From the 5' RACE reads, TCRdb called clonotypes with MiXCR, one entry per CDR3 protein. The table has about 49,000 distinct CDR3 sequences, 12% seen once. Material: whole blood. Receptor source: an adult who was a healthcare worker with PCR-confirmed SARS-CoV-2 infection or an uninfected control (not recorded which).

CDR3 in amino acids: CASRLPGTYEQYF. The DNA for the CDR3 is TGTGCCAGCAGGCTCCCAGGAACCTACGAGCAGTACTTC. The chain is built from TRBV12-3 or TRBV12-4 and TRBJ2-7, with unresolved D. The ends were cut back, 6 bases at V and 2 bases at J, with 11 bases in the middle. CDR3 length equals 13 residues.

The rearrangement joins TRBV27 to TRBJ1-5; 7 bases map to TRBD1. The CDR3 extends over 16 amino acids. The junction had 13 bases not matched to a gene; V was cut back by 5 bases and J by 6 bases. Germline values: CDR1 MNHEY, CDR2 SMNVEV (reference sequence). The CDR3 coding sequence is TGTGCCAGCAGTCCCTCCCCAGGGGGACTGACTCAGCCCCAGCATTTT. It specifies CASSPSPGGLTQPQHF.